This TCR beta chain originates from a study of vaccination and CD4 T cells after COVID-19. Study-wide background: Median time from COVID diagnosis to post-COVID sampling was over 85 days (35 to 161). Stimulation of the cells used overlapping spike peptide pools from SARS-CoV-2 and from the common cold coronaviruses HCoV-NL63, HCoV-OC43 and HCoV-229E. Study conclusions and caveats: Researchers report that a median approximately 90% of reactive clones in convalescent patients surfaced only post-vaccination.

Cultured CD4+ T-cell DNA underwent Oncomine TCR Beta short-read sequencing. Genomic DNA was extracted from cultured CD4+ T cells. Each CDR3 protein gets one entry after TCRdb re-called the PCR reads with MiXCR. The sample consists of about 13,000 distinct CDR3 sequences, 50% of them appearing once. The sample's treatment: roughly nine-day PBMC culture with coronavirus spike peptide pools or control peptides (ViraFEST assay). The CDR3 is 15 residues long. The germline CDR1 and CDR2 sequences are DFQATT and SNEGSKA (reference sequence). Trimming cost V 3 bases and J 0 bases, with 11 bases left between them. A note on this clonotype: Its target is not known.

The sequenced sample consisted of CD4+ T cells from blood, cultured in vitro. The sequence was obtained from a human donor who had recovered from COVID-19. The chain combines TRBV20-1 with TRBJ1-4; the D gene is possibly TRBD1 (5 bases). The CDR3 nucleotides read TGCAGTGCTAGTAACGCAGGGACAACTAATGAAAAACTGTTTTTT. Its translation: CSASNAGTTNEKLFF.